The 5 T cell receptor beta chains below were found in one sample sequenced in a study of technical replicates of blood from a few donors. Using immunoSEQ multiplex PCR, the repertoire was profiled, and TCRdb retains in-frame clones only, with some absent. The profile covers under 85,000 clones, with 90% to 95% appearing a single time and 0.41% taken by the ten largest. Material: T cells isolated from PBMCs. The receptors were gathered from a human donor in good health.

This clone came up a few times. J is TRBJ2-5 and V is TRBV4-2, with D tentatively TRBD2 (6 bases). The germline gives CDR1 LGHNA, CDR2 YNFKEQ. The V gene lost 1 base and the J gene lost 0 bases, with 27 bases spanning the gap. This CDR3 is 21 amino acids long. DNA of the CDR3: TGTGCCAGCAGCCAAGGTATCGTGGAGCTTGCGGAGGGAGGTGACCAAGAGACCCAGTACTTC. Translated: CASSQGIVELAEGGDQETQYF.

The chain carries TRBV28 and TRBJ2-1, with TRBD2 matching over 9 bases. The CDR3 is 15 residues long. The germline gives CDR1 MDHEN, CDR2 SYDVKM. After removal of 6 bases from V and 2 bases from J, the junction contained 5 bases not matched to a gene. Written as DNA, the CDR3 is TGTGCCAGCAGCTTTAGCGGGAGCACCTACAATGAGCAGTTCTTC. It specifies CASSFSGSTYNEQFF.

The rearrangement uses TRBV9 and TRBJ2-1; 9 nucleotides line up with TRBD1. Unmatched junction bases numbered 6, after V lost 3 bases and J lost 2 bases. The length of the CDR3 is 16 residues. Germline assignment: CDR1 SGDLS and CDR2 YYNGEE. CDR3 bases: TGTGCCAGCAGCGGACCCGGGACAGGGCCCTACAATGAGCAGTTCTTC. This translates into CASSGPGTGPYNEQFF. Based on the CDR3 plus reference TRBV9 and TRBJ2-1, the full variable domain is DSGVTQTPKHLITATGQRVTLRCSPRSGDLSVYWYQQSLDQGLQFLIQYYNGEERAKGNILERFSAQQFPDLHSELNLSSLELGDSALYFCASSGPGTGPYNEQFFGPGTRLTVL.

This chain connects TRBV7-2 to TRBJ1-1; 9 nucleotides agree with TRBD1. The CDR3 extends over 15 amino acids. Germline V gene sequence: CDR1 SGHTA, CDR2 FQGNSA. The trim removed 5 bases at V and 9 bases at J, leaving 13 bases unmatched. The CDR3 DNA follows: TGTGCCAGCAGCCAACTGGATTCGGGACAGGGCCAAGCTTTCTTT. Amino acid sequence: CASSQLDSGQGQAFF.

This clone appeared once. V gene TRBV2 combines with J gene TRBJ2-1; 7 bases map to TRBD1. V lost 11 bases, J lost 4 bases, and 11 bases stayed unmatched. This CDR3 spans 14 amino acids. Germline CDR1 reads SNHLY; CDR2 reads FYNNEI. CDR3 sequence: CAYRSGTAYNEQFF. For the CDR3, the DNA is TGTGCCTATAGGTCCGGGACAGCATACAATGAGCAGTTCTTC.